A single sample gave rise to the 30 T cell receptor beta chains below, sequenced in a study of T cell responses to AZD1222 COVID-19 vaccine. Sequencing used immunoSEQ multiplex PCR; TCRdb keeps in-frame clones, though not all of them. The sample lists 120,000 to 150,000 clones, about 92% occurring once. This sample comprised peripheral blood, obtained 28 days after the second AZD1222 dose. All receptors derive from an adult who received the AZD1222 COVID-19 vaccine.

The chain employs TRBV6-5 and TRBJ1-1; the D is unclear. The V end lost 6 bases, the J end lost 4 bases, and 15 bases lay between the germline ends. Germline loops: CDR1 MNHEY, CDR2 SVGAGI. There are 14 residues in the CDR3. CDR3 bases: TGTGCCAGCAGCTCGGGCGTAGTCGGCACTGAAGCTTTCTTT. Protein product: CASSSGVVGTEAFF.

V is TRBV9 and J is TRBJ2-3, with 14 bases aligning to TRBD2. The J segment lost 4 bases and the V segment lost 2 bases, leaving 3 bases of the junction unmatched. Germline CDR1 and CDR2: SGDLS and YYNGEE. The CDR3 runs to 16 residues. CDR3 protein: CASSVEGLAGADTQYF. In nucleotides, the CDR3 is TGTGCCAGCAGCGTGGAGGGACTAGCGGGGGCAGATACGCAGTATTTT.

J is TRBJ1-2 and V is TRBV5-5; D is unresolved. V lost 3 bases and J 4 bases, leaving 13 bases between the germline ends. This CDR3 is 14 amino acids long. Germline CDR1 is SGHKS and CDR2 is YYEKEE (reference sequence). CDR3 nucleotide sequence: TGTGCCAGCAGCTCCTCCCCCAACGGCTATGGCTACACCTTC. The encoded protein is CASSSSPNGYGYTF.

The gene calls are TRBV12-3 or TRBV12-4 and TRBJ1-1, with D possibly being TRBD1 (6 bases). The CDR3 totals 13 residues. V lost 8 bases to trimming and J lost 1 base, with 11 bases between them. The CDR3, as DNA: TGTGCCAGCTGTAGGGGGGGGAACACTGAAGCTTTCTTT. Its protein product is CASCRGGNTEAFF.

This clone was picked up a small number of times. The CDR3 loop reads CASRTIAGAQETQYF. The CDR3 coding sequence is TGTGCCAGCAGGACCATAGCGGGAGCTCAAGAGACCCAGTACTTC. The rearrangement links TRBV2 to TRBJ2-5; 9 bases are shared with TRBD2. Germline CDR1 SNHLY, CDR2 FYNNEI. This CDR3 comprises 15 residues. J lost 2 bases, V lost 6 bases, and 7 bases had no gene match.

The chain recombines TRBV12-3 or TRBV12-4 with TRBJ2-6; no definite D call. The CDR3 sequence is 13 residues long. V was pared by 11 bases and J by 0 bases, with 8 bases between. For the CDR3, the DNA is TGTGCCTCTTTTGGCTCTGGGGCCAACGTCCTGACTTTC. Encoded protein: CASFGSGANVLTF.

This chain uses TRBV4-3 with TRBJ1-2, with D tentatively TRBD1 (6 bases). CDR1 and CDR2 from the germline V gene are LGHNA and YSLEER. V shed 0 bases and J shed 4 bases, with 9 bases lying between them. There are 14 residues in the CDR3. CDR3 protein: CASSQDRGSYGYTF. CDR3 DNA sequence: TGCGCCAGCAGCCAAGATAGGGGGAGCTATGGCTACACCTTC.

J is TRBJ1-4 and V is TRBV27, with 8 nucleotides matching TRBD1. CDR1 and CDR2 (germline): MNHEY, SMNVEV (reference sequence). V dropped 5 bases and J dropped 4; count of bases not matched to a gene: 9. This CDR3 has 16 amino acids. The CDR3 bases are TGTGCCAGCAGTAGCCAGGGGGCGCGGGTTAATGAAAAACTGTTTTTT. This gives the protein CASSSQGARVNEKLFF.

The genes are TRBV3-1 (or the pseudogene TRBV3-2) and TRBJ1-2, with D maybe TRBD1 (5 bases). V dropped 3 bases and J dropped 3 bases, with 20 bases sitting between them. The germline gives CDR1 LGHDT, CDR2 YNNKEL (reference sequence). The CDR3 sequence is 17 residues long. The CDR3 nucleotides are TGTGCCAGCAGCCAGGTGGGACTTTCAGAGGTGGACTATGGCTACACCTTC. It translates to CASSQVGLSEVDYGYTF.

The CDR3 sequence is CASSFGRNTEAFF. The CDR3 nucleotides read TGTGCCAGTAGTTTCGGGAGGAACACTGAAGCTTTCTTT. This chain joins TRBV19 and TRBJ1-1; D gene unclear. This CDR3 is 13 amino acids long. CDR1 and CDR2 from the germline V gene are LNHDA and SQIVND (reference sequence). V lost 5 bases, J lost 1 base, and 8 bases lay in between. Drawing the rest from reference TRBV19 and TRBJ1-1, the complete variable domain is DGGITQSPKYLFRKEGQNVTLSCEQNLNHDAMYWYRQDPGQGLRLIYYSQIVNDFQKGDIAEGYSVSREKKESFPLTVTSAQKNPTAFYLCASSFGRNTEAFFGQGTRLTVV.

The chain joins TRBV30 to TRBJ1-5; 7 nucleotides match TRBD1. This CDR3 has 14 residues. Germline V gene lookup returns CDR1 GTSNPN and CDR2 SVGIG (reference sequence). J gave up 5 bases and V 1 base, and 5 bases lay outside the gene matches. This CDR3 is CAWSAGTADQPQHF. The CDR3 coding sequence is TGTGCCTGGAGTGCCGGGACAGCGGATCAGCCCCAGCATTTT. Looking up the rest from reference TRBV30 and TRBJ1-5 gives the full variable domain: SQTIHQWPATLVQPVGSPLSLECTVEGTSNPNLYWYRQAAGRGLQLLFYSVGIGQISSEVPQNLSASRPQDRQFILSSKKLLLSDSGFYLCAWSAGTADQPQHFGDGTRLSIL.

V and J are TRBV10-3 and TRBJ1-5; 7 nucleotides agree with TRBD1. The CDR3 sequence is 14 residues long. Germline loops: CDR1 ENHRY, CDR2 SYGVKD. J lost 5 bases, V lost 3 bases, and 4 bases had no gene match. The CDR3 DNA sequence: TGTGCCATCAGTGACAGGGGGGCCGATCAGCCCCAGCATTTT. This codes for CAISDRGADQPQHF.

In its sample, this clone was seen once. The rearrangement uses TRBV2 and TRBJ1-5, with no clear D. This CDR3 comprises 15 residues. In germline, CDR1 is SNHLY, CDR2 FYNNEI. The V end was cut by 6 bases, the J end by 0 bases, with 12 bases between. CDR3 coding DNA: TGTGCCAGCAGGCCGGACGTGAATAGCAATCAGCCCCAGCATTTT. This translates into CASRPDVNSNQPQHF.

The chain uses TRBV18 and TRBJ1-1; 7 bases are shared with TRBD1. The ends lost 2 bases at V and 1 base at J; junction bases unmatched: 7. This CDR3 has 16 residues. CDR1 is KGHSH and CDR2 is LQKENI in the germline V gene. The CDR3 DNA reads TGTGCCAGCTCACCAAATCAGGGACAGTCGAACACTGAAGCTTTCTTT. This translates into CASSPNQGQSNTEAFF.

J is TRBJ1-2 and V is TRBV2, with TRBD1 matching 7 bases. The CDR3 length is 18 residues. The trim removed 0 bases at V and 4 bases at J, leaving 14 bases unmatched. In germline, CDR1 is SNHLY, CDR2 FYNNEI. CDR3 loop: CASSEALIGRGVSYGYTF. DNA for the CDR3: TGTGCCAGCAGTGAAGCGCTTATCGGCAGGGGGGTTAGCTATGGCTACACCTTC.

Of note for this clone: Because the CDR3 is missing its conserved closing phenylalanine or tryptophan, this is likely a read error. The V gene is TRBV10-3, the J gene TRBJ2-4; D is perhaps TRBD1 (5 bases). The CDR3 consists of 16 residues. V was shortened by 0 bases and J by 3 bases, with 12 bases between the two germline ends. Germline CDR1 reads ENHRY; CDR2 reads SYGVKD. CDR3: CAISESTQGSKNIQYL. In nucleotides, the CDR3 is TGTGCCATCAGTGAGTCGACCCAGGGCAGCAAAAACATTCAGTACCTC.

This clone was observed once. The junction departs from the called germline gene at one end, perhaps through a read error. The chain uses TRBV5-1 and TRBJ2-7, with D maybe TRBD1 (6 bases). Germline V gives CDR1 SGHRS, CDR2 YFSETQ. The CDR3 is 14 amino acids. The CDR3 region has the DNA TGCGCCAGCAGATTGGACAGCATTTCCTACGAGCAGTACTTC. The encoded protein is CASRLDSISYEQYF.

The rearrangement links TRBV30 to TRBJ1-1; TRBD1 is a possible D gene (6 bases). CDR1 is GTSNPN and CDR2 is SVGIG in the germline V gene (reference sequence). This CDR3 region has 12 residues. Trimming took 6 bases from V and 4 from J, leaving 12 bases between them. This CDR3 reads CACEGGGTEAFF. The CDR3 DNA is TGTGCCTGTGAGGGGGGCGGCACTGAAGCTTTCTTT.

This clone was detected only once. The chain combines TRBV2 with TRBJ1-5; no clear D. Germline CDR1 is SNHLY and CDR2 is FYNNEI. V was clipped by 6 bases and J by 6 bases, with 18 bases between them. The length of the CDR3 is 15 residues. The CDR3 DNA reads TGTGCCAGCAGCCCCCGGACCTCTCCAAGTCAGCCCCAGCATTTT. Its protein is CASSPRTSPSQPQHF.

CDR3: CASSTRRGAANEQYF. In nucleotides, the CDR3 is TGTGCCAGTAGTACCCGCCGGGGGGCCGCGAACGAGCAGTACTTC. V is TRBV19 and J is TRBJ2-7, with D possibly TRBD2 on 7 matching bases. The V end lost 4 bases, the J end lost 5 bases, and 18 bases lay between the germline ends. Germline V gives CDR1 LNHDA, CDR2 SQIVND (reference sequence). There are 15 residues in the CDR3.

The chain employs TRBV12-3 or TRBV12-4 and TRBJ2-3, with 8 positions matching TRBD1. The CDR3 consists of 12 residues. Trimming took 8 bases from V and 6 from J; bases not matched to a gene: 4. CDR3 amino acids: CASRGTGDTQYF. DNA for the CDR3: TGTGCCAGCCGCGGGACAGGCGATACGCAGTATTTT.

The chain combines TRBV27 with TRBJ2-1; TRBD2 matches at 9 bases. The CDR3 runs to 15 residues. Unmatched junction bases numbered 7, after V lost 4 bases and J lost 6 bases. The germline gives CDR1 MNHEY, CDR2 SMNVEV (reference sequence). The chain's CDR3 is CASSSSGLAGNEQFF. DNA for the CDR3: TGTGCCAGCAGTTCCTCGGGACTAGCCGGCAATGAGCAGTTCTTC.

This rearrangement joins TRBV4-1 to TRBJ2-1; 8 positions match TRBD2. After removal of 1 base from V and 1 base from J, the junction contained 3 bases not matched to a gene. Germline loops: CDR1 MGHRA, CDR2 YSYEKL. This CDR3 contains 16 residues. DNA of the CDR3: TGCGCCAGCAGCCAAGGGGGACTAGAGTCCTACAATGAGCAGTTCTTC. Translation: CASSQGGLESYNEQFF.

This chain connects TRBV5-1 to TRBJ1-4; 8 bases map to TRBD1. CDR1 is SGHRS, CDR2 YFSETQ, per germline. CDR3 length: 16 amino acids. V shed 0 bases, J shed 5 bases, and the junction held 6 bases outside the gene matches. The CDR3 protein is CASSLEGRGRNEKLFF. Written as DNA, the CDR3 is TGCGCCAGCAGCTTGGAAGGCAGGGGGCGGAATGAAAAACTGTTTTTT. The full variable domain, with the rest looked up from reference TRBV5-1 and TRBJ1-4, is KAGVTQTPRYLIKTRGQQVTLSCSPISGHRSVSWYQQTPGQGLQFLFEYFSETQRNKGNFPGRFSGRQFSNSRSEMNVSTLELGDSALYLCASSLEGRGRNEKLFFGSGTQLSVL.

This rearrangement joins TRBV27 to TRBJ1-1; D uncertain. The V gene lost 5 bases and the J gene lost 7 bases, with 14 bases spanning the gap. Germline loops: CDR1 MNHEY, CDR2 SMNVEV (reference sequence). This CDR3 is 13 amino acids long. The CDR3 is CASSPEPLSEAFF. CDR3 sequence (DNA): TGTGCCAGCAGTCCCGAGCCTCTAAGTGAAGCTTTCTTT.

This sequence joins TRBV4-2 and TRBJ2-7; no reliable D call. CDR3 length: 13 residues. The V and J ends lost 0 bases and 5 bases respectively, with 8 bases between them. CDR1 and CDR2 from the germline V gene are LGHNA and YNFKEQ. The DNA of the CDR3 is TGTGCCAGCAGCCAAGATGTGGGAAACGAGCAGTACTTC. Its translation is CASSQDVGNEQYF.

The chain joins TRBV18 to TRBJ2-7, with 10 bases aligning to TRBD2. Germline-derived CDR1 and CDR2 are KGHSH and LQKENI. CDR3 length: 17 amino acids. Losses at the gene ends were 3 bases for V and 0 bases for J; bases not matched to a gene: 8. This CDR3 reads CASSPSPLAGSSYEQYF. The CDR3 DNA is TGTGCCAGCTCACCCAGCCCACTAGCGGGGAGCTCCTACGAGCAGTACTTC.

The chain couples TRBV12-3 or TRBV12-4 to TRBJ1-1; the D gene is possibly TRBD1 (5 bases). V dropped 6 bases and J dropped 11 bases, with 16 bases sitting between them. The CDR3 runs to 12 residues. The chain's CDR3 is CASRGSGTAAFF. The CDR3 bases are TGTGCCAGCAGAGGCTCCGGGACCGCGGCTTTCTTT.

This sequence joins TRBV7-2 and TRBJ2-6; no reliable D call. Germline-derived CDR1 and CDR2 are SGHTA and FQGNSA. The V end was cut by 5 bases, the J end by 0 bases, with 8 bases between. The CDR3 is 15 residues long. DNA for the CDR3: TGTGCCAGCAGCCCCACCAGCTCTGGGGCCAACGTCCTGACTTTC. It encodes CASSPTSSGANVLTF.

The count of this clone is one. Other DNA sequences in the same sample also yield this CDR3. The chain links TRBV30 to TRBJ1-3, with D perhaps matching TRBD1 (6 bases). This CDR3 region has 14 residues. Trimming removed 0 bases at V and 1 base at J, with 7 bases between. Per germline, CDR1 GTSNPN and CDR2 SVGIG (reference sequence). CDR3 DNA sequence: TGTGCCTGGAGTGTAGGGGGGTCTGGAAACACCATATATTTT. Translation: CAWSVGGSGNTIYF.